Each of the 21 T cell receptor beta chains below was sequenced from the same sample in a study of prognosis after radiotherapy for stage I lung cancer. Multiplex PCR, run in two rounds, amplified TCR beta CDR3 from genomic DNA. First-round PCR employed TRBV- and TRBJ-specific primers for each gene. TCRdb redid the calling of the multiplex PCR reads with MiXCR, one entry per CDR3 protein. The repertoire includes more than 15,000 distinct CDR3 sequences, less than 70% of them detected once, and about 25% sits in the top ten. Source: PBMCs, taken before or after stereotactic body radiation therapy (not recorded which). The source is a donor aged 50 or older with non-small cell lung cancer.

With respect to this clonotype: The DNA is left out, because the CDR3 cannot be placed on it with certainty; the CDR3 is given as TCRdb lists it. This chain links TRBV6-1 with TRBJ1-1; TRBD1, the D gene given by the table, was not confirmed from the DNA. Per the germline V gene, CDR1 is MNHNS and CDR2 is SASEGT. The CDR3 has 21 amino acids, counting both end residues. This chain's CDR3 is CASSEGRAEQFFGSGTTEAFF.

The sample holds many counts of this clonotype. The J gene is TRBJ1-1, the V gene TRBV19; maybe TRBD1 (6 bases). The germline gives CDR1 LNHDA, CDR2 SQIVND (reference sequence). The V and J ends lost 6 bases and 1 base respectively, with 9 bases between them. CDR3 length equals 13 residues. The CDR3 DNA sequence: TGTGCCAGTAGCTGGGACACGAACACTGAAGCTTTCTTT. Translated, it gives CASSWDTNTEAFF.

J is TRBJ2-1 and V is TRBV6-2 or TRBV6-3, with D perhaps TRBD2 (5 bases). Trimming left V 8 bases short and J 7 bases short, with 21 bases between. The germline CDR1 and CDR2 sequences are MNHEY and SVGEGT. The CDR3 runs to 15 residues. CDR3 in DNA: TGTGCCAGCCGCTCAGCCGGGTCACTAGGAAATGAGCAGTTCTTC. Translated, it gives CASRSAGSLGNEQFF.

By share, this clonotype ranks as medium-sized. Here the CDR3 reads CASSLNPMGAGGYEQYF. CDR3 coding DNA: TGTGCCAGCAGCTTAAATCCTATGGGAGCGGGAGGCTACGAGCAGTACTTC. The V and J genes are TRBV11-2 and TRBJ2-7; 9 bases map to TRBD2. V lost 2 bases and J lost 3; bases outside the gene matches: 11. This CDR3 region has 17 residues. Germline assignment: CDR1 SGHAT and CDR2 FQNNGV.

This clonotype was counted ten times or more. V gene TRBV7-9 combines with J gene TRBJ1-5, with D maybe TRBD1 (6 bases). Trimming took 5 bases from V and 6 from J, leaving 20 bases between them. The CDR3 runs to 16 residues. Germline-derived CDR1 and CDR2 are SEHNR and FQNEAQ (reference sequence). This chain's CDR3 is CASSPIGGGAGQPQHF. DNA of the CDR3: TGTGCCAGCAGCCCAATAGGGGGGGGGGCAGGTCAGCCCCAGCATTTT.

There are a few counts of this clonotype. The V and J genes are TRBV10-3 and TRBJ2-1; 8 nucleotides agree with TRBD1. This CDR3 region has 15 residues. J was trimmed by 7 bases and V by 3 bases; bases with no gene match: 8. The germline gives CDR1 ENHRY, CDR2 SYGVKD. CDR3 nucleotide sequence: TGTGCCATCAGTGATCAGGCAGGGGGCCGTAATGAGCAGTTCTTC. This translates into CAISDQAGGRNEQFF.

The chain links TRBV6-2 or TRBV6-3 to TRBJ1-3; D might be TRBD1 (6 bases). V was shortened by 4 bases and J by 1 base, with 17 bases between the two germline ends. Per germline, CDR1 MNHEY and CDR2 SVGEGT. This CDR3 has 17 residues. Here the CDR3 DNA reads TGTGCCAGCAGTTGCACGGGGGCTTCCGTGTCTGGAAACACCATATATTTT. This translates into CASSCTGASVSGNTIYF.

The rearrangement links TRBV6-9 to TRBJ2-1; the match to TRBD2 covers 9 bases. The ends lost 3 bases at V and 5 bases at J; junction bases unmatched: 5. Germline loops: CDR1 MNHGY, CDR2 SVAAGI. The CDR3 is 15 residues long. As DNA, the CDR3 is TGTGCCAGCAGTTACAAGGGACTAGCTAACAATGAGCAGTTCTTC. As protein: CASSYKGLANNEQFF.

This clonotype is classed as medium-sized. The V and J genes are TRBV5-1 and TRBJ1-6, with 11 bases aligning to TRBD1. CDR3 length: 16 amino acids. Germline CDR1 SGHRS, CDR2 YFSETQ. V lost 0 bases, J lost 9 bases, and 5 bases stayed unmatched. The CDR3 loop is CASSLGTGGSGSPLHF. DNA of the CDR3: TGCGCCAGCAGCTTGGGGACAGGGGGCTCGGGTTCACCCCTCCACTTT.

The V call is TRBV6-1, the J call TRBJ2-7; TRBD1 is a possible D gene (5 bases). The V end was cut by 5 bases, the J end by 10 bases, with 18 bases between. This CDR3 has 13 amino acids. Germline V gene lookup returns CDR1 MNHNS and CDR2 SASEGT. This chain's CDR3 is CASSRQRPYYQYF. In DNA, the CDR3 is TGTGCCAGCAGTAGACAGAGGCCCTACTATCAGTACTTC.

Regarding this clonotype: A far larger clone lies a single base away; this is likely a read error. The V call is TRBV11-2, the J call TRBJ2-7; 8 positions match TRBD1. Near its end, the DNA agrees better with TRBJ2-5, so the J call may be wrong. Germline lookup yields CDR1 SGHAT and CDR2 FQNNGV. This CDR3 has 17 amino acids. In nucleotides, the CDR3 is TGTGCCAGCAGCTTAGGCCCGGGACAGGTGAGGACAGAGACCCAGTACTTC. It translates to CASSLGPGQVRTETQYF.

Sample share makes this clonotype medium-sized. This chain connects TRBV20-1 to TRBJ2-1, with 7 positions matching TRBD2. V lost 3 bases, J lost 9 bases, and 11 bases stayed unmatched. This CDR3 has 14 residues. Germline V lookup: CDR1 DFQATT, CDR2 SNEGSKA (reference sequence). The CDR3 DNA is TGCAGTGCTAGTCGGGGACTAACGTTTCGTGAGCAGTTCTTC. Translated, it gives CSASRGLTFREQFF.

The CDR3 DNA reads as TGTGCCAGCAGTGTAGCGGGAAGCTCCTACGAGCAGTACTTC. Translation: CASSVAGSSYEQYF. The chain joins TRBV28 to TRBJ2-7, with 8 nucleotides matching TRBD2. The CDR3 covers 14 residues. The J segment lost 0 bases and the V segment lost 5 bases, leaving 3 bases of the junction unmatched. Germline CDR1 reads MDHEN; CDR2 reads SYDVKM.

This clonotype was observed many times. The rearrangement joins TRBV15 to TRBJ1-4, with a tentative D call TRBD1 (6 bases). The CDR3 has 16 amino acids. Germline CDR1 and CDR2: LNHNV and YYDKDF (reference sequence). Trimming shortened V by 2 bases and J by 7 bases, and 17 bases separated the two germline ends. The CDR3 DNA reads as TGTGCCACCAGCAGACCCACAGGGCGCGTGGTTGAAAAACTGTTTTTT. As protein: CATSRPTGRVVEKLFF.

The chain's CDR3 is CASSPGLAGANVLTF. The CDR3 region has the DNA TGTGCCAGCAGTCCCGGACTTGCTGGGGCCAACGTCCTGACTTTC. The chain links TRBV28 to TRBJ2-6; D perhaps matches TRBD2 (5 bases). Trimming pared 5 bases from V and 2 bases from J, leaving 10 bases between. CDR1 is MDHEN, CDR2 SYDVKM, per germline. The CDR3 runs to 15 residues.

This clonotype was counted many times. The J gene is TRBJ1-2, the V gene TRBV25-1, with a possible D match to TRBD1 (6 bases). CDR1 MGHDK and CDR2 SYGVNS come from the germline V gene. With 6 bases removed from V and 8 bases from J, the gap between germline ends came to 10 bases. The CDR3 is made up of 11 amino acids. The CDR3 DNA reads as TGTGCCAGCAGCGGGGGCTGGGGCTACACCTTC. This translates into CASSGGWGYTF.

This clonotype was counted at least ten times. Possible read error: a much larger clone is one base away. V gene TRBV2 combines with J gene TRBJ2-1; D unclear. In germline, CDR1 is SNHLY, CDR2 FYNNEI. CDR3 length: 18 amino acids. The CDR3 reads CASKPNLEHVERDNEQSF. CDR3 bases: TGTGCCAGCAAGCCCAATCTTGAGCACGTGGAAAGAGACAATGAGCAGTCCTTC.

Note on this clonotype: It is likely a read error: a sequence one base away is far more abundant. Here the CDR3 DNA reads TGTGCCAGCAGTGAAGCTAGCGGGGCGGGGCAGTTCTTC. This translates into CASSEASGAGQFF. This sequence joins TRBV28 and TRBJ2-1; 9 bases line up with TRBD2. The CDR3 is made up of 13 amino acids. Germline V gene lookup returns CDR1 MDHEN and CDR2 SYDVKM. V trimming: 5 bases; J trimming: 12 bases; junction bases outside the gene matches: 8. Supplemented by reference TRBV28 and TRBJ2-1, the full variable domain reads DVKVTQSSRYLVKRTGEKVFLECVQDMDHENMFWYRQDPGLGLRLIYFSYDVKMKEKGDIPEGYSVSREKKERFSLILESASTNQTSMYLCASSEASGAGQFFGPGTRLTVL.

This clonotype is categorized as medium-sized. The CDR3 coding sequence is TGTGCCAGCAGTTACCCACCAGGGGCACCTGGAAACACCATATATTTT. It translates to CASSYPPGAPGNTIYF. The rearrangement joins TRBV6-2 or TRBV6-3 to TRBJ1-3, with TRBD1 as a possible D gene (6 bases). The CDR3 length is 16 residues. V was pared by 2 bases and J by 2 bases, with 13 bases between. CDR1 and CDR2 from the germline V gene are MNHEY and SVGEGT.

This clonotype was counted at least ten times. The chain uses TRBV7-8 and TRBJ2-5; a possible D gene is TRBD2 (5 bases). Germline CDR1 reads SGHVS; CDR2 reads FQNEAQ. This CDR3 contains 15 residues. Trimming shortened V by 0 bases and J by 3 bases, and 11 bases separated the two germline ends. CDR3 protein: CASSLADPGKETQYF. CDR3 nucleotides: TGTGCCAGCAGCTTAGCCGATCCGGGGAAAGAGACCCAGTACTTC.

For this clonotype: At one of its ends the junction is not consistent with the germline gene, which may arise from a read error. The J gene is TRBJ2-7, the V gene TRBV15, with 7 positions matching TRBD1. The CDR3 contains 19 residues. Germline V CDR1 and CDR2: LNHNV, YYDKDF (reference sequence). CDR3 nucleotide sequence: TGTGTCACCAGCAGAGATGAGGGGACAGCCGGTACCCCTTCCTACGAGCAGTACTTC. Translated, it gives CVTSRDEGTAGTPSYEQYF.